This T cell receptor (beta chain) is drawn from a study of Ad26.COV2.S vaccination and SARS-CoV-2 variants. Whole-study results and caveats: Total T cell responses, in the TCR breadth and depth analyses, may have been underestimated.

This clone was seen more than once but under ten times. Its antigen is not known. Some clones are missing from TCRdb's copy, which holds only in-frame ones; the method was immunoSEQ multiplex PCR. The data show roughly 92,000 clones, with 82% seen just once and about 16% held by the top ten. CDR1 LGHDT and CDR2 YNNKEL come from the germline V gene (reference sequence). V lost 4 bases to trimming and J lost 3 bases, with 16 bases between them. CDR3 length: 15 residues. The specimen was peripheral blood, collected after recovery from COVID-19. The TCR comes from a human donor who had recovered from COVID-19. The chain uses TRBV3-1 (or the pseudogene TRBV3-2) and TRBJ2-7; D is possibly TRBD2 (7 bases). In DNA form, the CDR3 reads TGTGCCAGCAGCCCCCCCTCGGGGGGCCTCTACGAGCAGTACTTC. As protein: CASSPPSGGLYEQYF.